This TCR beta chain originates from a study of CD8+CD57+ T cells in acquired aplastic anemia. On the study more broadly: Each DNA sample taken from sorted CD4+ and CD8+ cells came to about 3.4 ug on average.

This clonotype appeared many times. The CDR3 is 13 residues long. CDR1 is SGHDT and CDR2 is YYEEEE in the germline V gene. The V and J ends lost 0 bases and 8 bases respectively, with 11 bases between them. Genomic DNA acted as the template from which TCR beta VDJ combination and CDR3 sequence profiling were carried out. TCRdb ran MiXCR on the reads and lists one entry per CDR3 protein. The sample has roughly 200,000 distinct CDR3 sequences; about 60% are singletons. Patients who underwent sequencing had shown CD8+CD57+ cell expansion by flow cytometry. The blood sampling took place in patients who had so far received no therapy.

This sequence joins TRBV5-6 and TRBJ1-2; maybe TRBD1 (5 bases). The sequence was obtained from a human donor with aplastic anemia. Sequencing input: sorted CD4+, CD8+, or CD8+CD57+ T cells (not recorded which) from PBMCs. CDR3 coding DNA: TGTGCCAGCAGCTTGGAAAGGGACGAGGGCTACACCTTC. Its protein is CASSLERDEGYTF.